In its sample, the clone carrying this T cell receptor beta chain was seen many times. A library prepared for alpha chains yielded this beta chain as an off-target read; its size is of little meaning. The data derive from a study of spatial heterogeneity in lung cancer. Study summary: The library had UMIs, and each TCR and UMI pair averaged more than ten raw reads.

TCRdb processed the 5' RACE reads anew with MiXCR; each CDR3 protein has one entry. The repertoire has fewer than 16,000 distinct CDR3 sequences, 3.6% of them found once; the top ten carry around a tenth. Time point here: sample taken at primary tumor resection. The CDR3 runs 16 residues. V dropped 4 bases and J dropped 10 bases, with 23 bases sitting between them. V usage is TRBV23-1 and J usage is TRBJ2-4, with D tentatively TRBD2 (6 bases). TRBV23-1 is an ORF, and what it does is uncertain. Source: normal lung tissue next to the tumor, taken at surgery. This TCR came from a male donor with early-stage non-small cell lung cancer. CDR3 in DNA: TGCGCCAGCAGTCCCGGGACTCCCCGCCCCCGCACAATTCAGTACTTC. It specifies CASSPGTPRPRTIQYF.